This entry describes one T cell receptor (beta chain). Its target antigen remains unknown. No much larger clonotype is one base removed from it; base qualities were not supplied. The cohort comprised 550 to 700 healthy bone marrow donors. At the time of sampling, all cohort members were nominally healthy, though unrecorded immune exposures were likely present. The donor was CMV seronegative and belonged to the group of more than 300 seronegative cohort members. A peripheral blood sample was collected from each donor, and TCR beta sequencing was performed on peripheral blood mononuclear cells. Genomic DNA was extracted from the blood cell samples with the Qiagen DNeasy Blood Extraction Kit. Library generation was performed with the immunoSEQ multiplex PCR assay. For the multiplex PCR, a mixture combining 60 forward primers for TCR Vbeta segments and 13 reverse primers for TCR Jbeta segments was used. The CDR3 region of rearranged TCR beta genes was amplified from genomic DNA by a multiplex PCR assay. On the Illumina HiSeq System, the amplified TCR beta libraries were sequenced as 87-base-pair reads. In the source study's methods: A later analysis counted approximately 84 million unique TCR beta chains across the 550 to 800 repertoires, and 10 million to 11 million of these chains were shared by at least two donors. Raw reads were error-corrected and collapsed into unique sequences with a nearest-neighbor algorithm that merged closely related sequences to remove PCR and sequencing errors. Alignment of CDR3 sequences to IMGT reference sequences was used to assign V, D and J gene segments. For a sequence to be retained, a match of at least six nucleotides was required to both a V gene segment and a J gene segment. Rearrangements were called productive when the CDR3 lacked stop codons and stayed in frame with V and J; all others were non-productive. Following IMGT convention, CDR3 was defined as the stretch from the second conserved V-encoded cysteine up to the conserved J-encoded phenylalanine. The earlier analysis of roughly 590 of the donors excluded sequences that lacked an unambiguous match to a single V gene segment. In an earlier analysis of 587 of the donors, a V segment was called functional when productive rearrangements were above 56.7%, and segregating when the standard deviation between donors exceeded 5%. To diagnose cytomegalovirus status from the catalog of TCR beta chain sequences, a statistical classification framework was built. In a later analysis, TCR nucleotide sequences were compared against IMGT/GENE-DB human TR gene sequences so that V and J genes could be assigned. Using the TCRdist pipeline, a later analysis assigned CDR3 sequences along with most-parsimonious VDJ recombination scenarios. In a later analysis, each TCR beta chain was defined by its CDR3 amino acid sequence together with its V-gene family, and reads lacking a unique V-gene family were excluded. A later analysis removed 592 highly shared, low-generation-probability nucleotide sequences to deal with suspected cross-contamination and a sequencing artifact. For each public chain, a later analysis derived a clonal expansion index from normalized ranks of inferred template counts within each repertoire. In a later analysis, generation probabilities were computed using a VDJ recombination model fitted to out-of-frame rearrangements, and the results were checked against IGoR. Hypergeometric tests were used in a later analysis to score TCR-TCR, TCR-HLA and TCR-CMV co-occurrence, with a repertoire-size bias correction applied to the TCR pairs. To estimate false discovery rates, a later analysis permuted the HLA or CMV assignments 20 times. A later analysis grouped co-occurring TCRs with DBSCAN, adding TCRdist sequence similarity when clustering within HLA-allele-positive subsets. Repertoires with fewer than 30,000 or more than 120,000 public chains, plus five repertoires with anomalous nucleotide sharing, were excluded from co-occurrence clustering. What TCRdb holds here is the immuneACCESS table cut down to in-frame rearrangements. Part of the clones is not present; checked against another copy, under half of the missing clones reflect an unresolved V gene, and the others are unexplained. The V and J calls and the clone size are those of that table, but D and trimming were determined from the DNA. Across this sample there are roughly 160,000 clones, with about 77% seen only once. 1.3% of the sample lies in the top ten.

These data come from a study of cytomegalovirus exposure and HLA in healthy donors (dated by TCRdb to about 2017). Background for the entire study: An earlier analysis of 587 of the donors reported 250 to 300 Gb of sequence data and 100 million to 140 million unique TCR beta sequences from 150 million to 200 million T cells. Of the 300 to 500 genotyped donors, roughly 76% were placed in the genetic ancestry cluster associated with self-reported Caucasian donors. In a later genetic analysis, genome-wide SNP genotypes for about 55% of the roughly 670 donors were used, and that subset was treated as a discovery cohort. About 300 gigabases of sequencing data and around 90 million unique TCR sequences made up an early release that covered roughly 670 HLA-typed donors. Donor age, sex, ethnicity and CMV serostatus were collected together with the repertoire data. Typing coverage varied by locus: roughly 620-640 donors for A, B, C, DRB1 and DQB1; 522 for DQA1; approximately 610 for DPA1; approximately 470 for DPB1. Using immunosequencing, the study profiled T cell repertoires from around 680 subjects and related those repertoires to cytomegalovirus serostatus. The study aimed to test whether signatures of past pathogen exposure could be identified by cataloging public T cell receptors. To predict cytomegalovirus infection status, the study combined high-throughput TCR immunosequencing, statistical association of individual TCRs with disease status, and machine learning. Class I and class II HLA loci were covered by the typing at four-digit resolution. A separate validation cohort of 100 to 150 different subjects was used in addition to the approximately 700-subject first cohort. An earlier analysis of roughly 580 of the donors used high-throughput TCR beta sequencing to judge whether each TCR beta V gene segment behaved as functional or pseudogenic. Rather than using new phenotypic data, the later analysis identified candidate immune exposures from TCR beta sequences and from how often those sequences occurred across donors. Roughly 5 DR-DQ haplotypes were treated as single units for association and clustering because of strong linkage in the cohort. On average, roughly 250,000 unique TCR beta nucleotide sequences were sequenced per donor among 350 to 400 genotyped donors of the cohort, with 15% to 20% of those sequences being non-productive. Every repertoire in the discovery cohort had been generated on one and the same sequencing platform. A later analysis re-examined previously published TCR beta repertoires from more than 600 donors and added high-resolution HLA genotyping to investigate patterns of TCR occurrence. What the authors observed across the whole study: The only immune exposure information available for the cohort was CMV serostatus. According to a later analysis, TCR association rates differed among HLA loci, with DRB1 alleles showing the most associated TCRs and HLA-C alleles showing the fewest. At a false discovery rate of 0.05, a later analysis linked around 17,000 TCR beta sequences to specific HLA alleles. The 87-base-pair reads could not distinguish some IMGT-functional V segments, including TRBV6-2 and TRBV6-3, so those segments were excluded. Across donors, most TCR sequences were observed very rarely, whereas some public TCRs were present in many individuals. The earlier analysis of some 540 of the donors excluded roughly 17 rarely observed V segments, including chromosome 9 orphons, because counts were too low. This cohort had only TCR beta chains sequenced, and the lack of alpha or paired-chain data limited which features could be detected. According to the authors, the approach could potentially be generalized to other disease states and immunological phenotypes. A further reported finding was that TCR beta sequences accurately predicted the HLA-A and HLA-B alleles for most subjects in the first cohort. The classifier was reported to diagnose cytomegalovirus status with high specificity and sensitivity in both the original and validation cohorts. In a later genetic analysis, fewer N-insertions in productive TCRs were reported among donors in an Asian-associated ancestry cluster than the 666-donor mean. Compared with equally common non-associated chains, HLA-associated TCR beta chains in a later analysis were more clonally expanded and had lower generation probabilities. In the study, about 150 TCR beta chains were listed as associated with cytomegalovirus. Linkage disequilibrium might explain the correlated functional status among segregating V segments, but an unknown experimental factor could not be excluded. In an earlier analysis of approximately 590 of the donors, most TCR beta V segments appeared in productive rearrangements about 90% or about 30% of the time, broadly matching IMGT annotations. Several of the top co-occurrence clusters appeared to be linked to parvovirus B19, influenza, CMV and Epstein-Barr virus, according to a later analysis. Assigning TCR associations to individual alleles was difficult when HLA alleles, especially DR and DQ, strongly co-occurred. A later analysis found that most CMV-associated TCR beta chains appeared HLA-restricted, with HLA associations seemingly driven largely by CMV exposure. Three of the identified cytomegalovirus-associated TCR beta chains were confirmed in vitro to be specific for cytomegalovirus antigens. Sequencing depth was assumed to be roughly uniform across donors in the presence/absence analyses, though that assumption may not hold. A later genetic analysis associated a missense DCLRE1C variant with V-gene and J-gene trimming of TCR beta chains, and an independent cohort replicated the association. The sequencing pipeline was judged likely to have produced a cluster of highly shared sequence variants as a technical artifact. Because HLA typing was unavailable for some donors at each locus, only the typed subset was used in association tests.

The CDR3 runs 20 amino acids, cysteine and phenylalanine included. The sequence is cut down to CDR3 DNA, 60 bases in frame from base 1. The sequence came from a man aged 30-40 years in good health and CMV-seronegative. The chain was built from TRBV21-1 and TRBJ2-3; TRBD1, the table's D call, lacks a check against the DNA. TRBV21-1 is a documented pseudogene. Specimen: PBMCs. The bases read TGTGCCAGCAGCCAAGGTGGGCAGGGGCCGAAGCCCCCTAGCACAGATACGCAGTATTTT. This translates into CASSQGGQGPKPPSTDTQYF.